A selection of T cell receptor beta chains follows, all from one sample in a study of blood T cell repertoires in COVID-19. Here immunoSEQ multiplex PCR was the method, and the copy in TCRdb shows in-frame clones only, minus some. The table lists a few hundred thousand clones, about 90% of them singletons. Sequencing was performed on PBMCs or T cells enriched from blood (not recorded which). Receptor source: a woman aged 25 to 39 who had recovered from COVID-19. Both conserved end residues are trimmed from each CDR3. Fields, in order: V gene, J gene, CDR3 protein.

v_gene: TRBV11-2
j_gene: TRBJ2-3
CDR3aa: ASRSLKGGKIDTQY

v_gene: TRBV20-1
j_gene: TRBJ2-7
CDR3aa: SARRNYEQY

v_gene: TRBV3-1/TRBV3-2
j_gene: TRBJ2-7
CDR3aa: ASSQRSWGDEQY

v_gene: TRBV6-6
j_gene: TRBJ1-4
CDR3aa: ASSYLQPGTNEKLF

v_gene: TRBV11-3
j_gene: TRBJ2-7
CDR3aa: ASSPSQGLSYEQY

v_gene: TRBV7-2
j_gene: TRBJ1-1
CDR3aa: ASSLAQGGEAF

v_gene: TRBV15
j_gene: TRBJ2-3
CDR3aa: ATRPSGRADTQY

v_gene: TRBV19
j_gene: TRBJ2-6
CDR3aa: ASRPQQGLSGANVLT

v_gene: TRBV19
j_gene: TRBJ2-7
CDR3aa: ASSSPGQTYEQY

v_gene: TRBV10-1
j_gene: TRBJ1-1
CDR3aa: ASRPRRRAGRHTEAF

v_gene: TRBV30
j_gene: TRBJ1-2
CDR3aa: AWSETTGYT

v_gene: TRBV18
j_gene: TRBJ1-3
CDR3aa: ASSPIAASSSGNTIY

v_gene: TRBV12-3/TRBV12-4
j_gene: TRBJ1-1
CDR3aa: ASRQGGYTEAF

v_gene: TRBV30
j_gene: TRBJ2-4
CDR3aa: AWRKDRAQNIQY

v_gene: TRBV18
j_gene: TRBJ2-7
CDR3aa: ASSPRGLMYEQY

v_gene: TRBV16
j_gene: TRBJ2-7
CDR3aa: ASSDPGQGDREQY

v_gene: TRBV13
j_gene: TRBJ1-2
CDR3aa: ASSQGRAGYGYT

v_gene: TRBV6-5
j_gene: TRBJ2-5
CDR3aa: ASNYKETQY

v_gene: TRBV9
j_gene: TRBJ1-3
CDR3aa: ASSISGDPSGNTIY

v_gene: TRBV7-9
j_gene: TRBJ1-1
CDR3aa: ASSPLSRASTEAF

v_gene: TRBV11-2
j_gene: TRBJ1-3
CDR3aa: ASSLDRRVDTIY

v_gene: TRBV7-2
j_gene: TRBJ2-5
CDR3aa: ASPLGVRGRPGKQETQY

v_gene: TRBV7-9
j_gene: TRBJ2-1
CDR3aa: ASSLALAGAYNEQF

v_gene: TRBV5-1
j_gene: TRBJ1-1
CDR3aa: ASSLGSANLNTEAF

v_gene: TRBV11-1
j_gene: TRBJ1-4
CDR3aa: ASSKDRGEKLF

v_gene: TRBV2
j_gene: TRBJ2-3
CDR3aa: ASRRYRGRWDTQY

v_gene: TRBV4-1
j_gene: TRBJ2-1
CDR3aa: ASSPVEEGLSYNEQF

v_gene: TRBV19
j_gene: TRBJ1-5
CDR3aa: ASTQSGRVQPQH

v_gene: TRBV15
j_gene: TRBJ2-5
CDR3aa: ATSGRDRGRETQY

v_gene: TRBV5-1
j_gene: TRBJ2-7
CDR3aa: ASSLGQGPYHVSYEQY

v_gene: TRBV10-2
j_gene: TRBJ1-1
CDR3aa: ASSEIGSEAF

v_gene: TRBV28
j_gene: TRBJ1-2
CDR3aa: ASSSSTGENYGYT

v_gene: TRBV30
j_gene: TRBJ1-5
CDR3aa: AWSSARGSNQPQH

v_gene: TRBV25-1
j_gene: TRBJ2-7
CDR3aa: ASSGYVGDEQY

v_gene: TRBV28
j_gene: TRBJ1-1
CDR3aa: ASSRSQGVSEAF

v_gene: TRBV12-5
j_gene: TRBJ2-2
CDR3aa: ASGSHWSGELF

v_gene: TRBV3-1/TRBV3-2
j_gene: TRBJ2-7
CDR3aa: ASSRTYPSFGAGEDEQY

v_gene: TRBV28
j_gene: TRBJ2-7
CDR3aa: ASSFTGGYEQY

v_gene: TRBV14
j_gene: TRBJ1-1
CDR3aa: ASSHRRGPGPEAF

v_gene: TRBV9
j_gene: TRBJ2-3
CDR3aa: ASSVAMGDRFHTDTQY

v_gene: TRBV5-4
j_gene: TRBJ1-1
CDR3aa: ASSPQGGDTEAF

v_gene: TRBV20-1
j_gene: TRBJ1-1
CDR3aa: SARDKGEAF

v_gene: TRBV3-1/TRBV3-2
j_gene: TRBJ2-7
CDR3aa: ASSYTGTYEQY

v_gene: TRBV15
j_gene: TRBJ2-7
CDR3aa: ATSRDKQGGFYEQY

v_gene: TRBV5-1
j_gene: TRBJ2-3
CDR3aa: ASSLSQEGDTQY

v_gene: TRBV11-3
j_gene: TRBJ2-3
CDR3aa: ASTPGGDTQY

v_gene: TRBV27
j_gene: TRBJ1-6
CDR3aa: ASSSRTGRYNSPLH

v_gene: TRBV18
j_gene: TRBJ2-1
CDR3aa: ASSPIRGEQF

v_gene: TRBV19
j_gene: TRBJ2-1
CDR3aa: ASSIDHGRAYNEQF

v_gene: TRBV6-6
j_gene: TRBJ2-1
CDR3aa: ASSPARVGEQF

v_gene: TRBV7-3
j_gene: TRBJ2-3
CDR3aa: ASSLIGLAGADTQY